A selection of T cell receptor beta chains follows, all from one sample in a study of control samples from healthy donors and cancer patients. TCRdb keeps only in-frame clones here, not all; method: immunoSEQ multiplex PCR. Among 150,000 or so clones listed, approximately 93% were seen once. Material for sequencing was blood. The origin of the receptors is a man younger than 35 in good health. The CDR3 runs from the conserved cysteine through the conserved F or W. The order of the fields is J gene, V gene, D gene, clone size, CDR3 DNA, CDR3 protein. The D gene is left open where the match is weak. The size of a clone is reported for some rows only, either as once, few or many, or as a class for expanded clones.

j_call: TRBJ1-3; v_call: TRBV5-1; d_call: TRBD1; clone_size: NA; cdr3_nt: TGCGCCAGCAGCTTGCGGACAGGGGTTTCTTCAGGAAGAAACACCATATATTTT; cdr3_aa: CASSLRTGVSSGRNTIYF
j_call: TRBJ1-4; v_call: TRBV19; d_call: NA; clone_size: NA; cdr3_nt: TGTGCCAGTAGTATTTGGCGGGCTAATGAAAAACTGTTTTTT; cdr3_aa: CASSIWRANEKLFF
j_call: TRBJ1-5; v_call: TRBV11-2; d_call: TRBD1; clone_size: NA; cdr3_nt: TGTGCCAGCAGCTTAGGGACAGGGGATCAGCCCCAGCATTTT; cdr3_aa: CASSLGTGDQPQHF
j_call: TRBJ2-7; v_call: TRBV15; d_call: NA; clone_size: NA; cdr3_nt: TGTGCCACCAGCAGAGGCCCCGGTTGGGAAAACGAGCAGTACTTC; cdr3_aa: CATSRGPGWENEQYF
j_call: TRBJ1-2; v_call: TRBV6-2/TRBV6-3; d_call: TRBD1; clone_size: NA; cdr3_nt: TGTGCCAGCAGTCGTGGACAGGGGGGAGGTGGCTACACCTTC; cdr3_aa: CASSRGQGGGGYTF
j_call: TRBJ2-5; v_call: TRBV6-1; d_call: NA; clone_size: once; cdr3_nt: TGTGCCAGCAGTGAATTTAAGCGGGCGTGGGAGACCCAGTACTTC; cdr3_aa: CASSEFKRAWETQYF
j_call: TRBJ1-4; v_call: TRBV13; d_call: TRBD1; clone_size: NA; cdr3_nt: TGTGCCAGCAGCCATCAGGGGGCAGGAGAAAAACTGTTTTTT; cdr3_aa: CASSHQGAGEKLFF
j_call: TRBJ1-4; v_call: TRBV25-1; d_call: TRBD1; clone_size: NA; cdr3_nt: TGTGCCAGCAGCGACAGGGGATCCCCTGAAAAACTGTTTTTT; cdr3_aa: CASSDRGSPEKLFF
j_call: TRBJ1-5; v_call: TRBV6-5; d_call: NA; clone_size: NA; cdr3_nt: TGTGCCAGCACGGAGGGACGGATCTTTCAGCCCCAGCATTTT; cdr3_aa: CASTEGRIFQPQHF
j_call: TRBJ2-1; v_call: TRBV24-1; d_call: NA; clone_size: NA; cdr3_nt: TGTGCCACCAGTGATTTGAGGAGGGAAGGGTGGAGTGAGCAGTTCTTC; cdr3_aa: CATSDLRREGWSEQFF
j_call: TRBJ2-1; v_call: TRBV9; d_call: NA; clone_size: NA; cdr3_nt: TGTGCCAGCAGCGTAGACGCGGCCTACAATGAGCAGTTCTTC; cdr3_aa: CASSVDAAYNEQFF
j_call: TRBJ1-6; v_call: TRBV6-5; d_call: NA; clone_size: NA; cdr3_nt: TGTGCCAGCAGAAGATCGGGAGGGGGGGCTTCACCCCTCCACTTT; cdr3_aa: CASRRSGGGASPLHF
j_call: TRBJ2-1; v_call: TRBV28; d_call: TRBD2; clone_size: NA; cdr3_nt: TGTGCCAGCAGTTCGGTGGGACTAGCGGGTGCCCGCTCCTACAATGAGCAGTTCTTC; cdr3_aa: CASSSVGLAGARSYNEQFF
j_call: TRBJ1-5; v_call: TRBV4-1; d_call: NA; clone_size: NA; cdr3_nt: TGCGCCAGCAGCCAAATCTGGTCGGGTCCTGGACCCCAGCATTTT; cdr3_aa: CASSQIWSGPGPQHF
j_call: TRBJ1-2; v_call: TRBV24-1; d_call: NA; clone_size: NA; cdr3_nt: TGTGCCACCAGTGACCCCTACCATGGCTACACCTTC; cdr3_aa: CATSDPYHGYTF
j_call: TRBJ2-7; v_call: TRBV2; d_call: TRBD1; clone_size: NA; cdr3_nt: TGTGCCAGCAGTAAAACGGGACAGGGGTACATCGAGCAGTACTTC; cdr3_aa: CASSKTGQGYIEQYF
j_call: TRBJ2-7; v_call: TRBV11-1; d_call: TRBD2; clone_size: NA; cdr3_nt: TGTGCCAGCAGCGCCACGCGGACTAGTGGTGAGCAGTACTTC; cdr3_aa: CASSATRTSGEQYF
j_call: TRBJ1-4; v_call: TRBV28; d_call: NA; clone_size: NA; cdr3_nt: TGTGCCAGCAGTTCACTTACAGCTAATGAAAAACTGTTTTTT; cdr3_aa: CASSSLTANEKLFF
j_call: TRBJ2-1; v_call: TRBV2; d_call: TRBD2; clone_size: NA; cdr3_nt: TGTGCCAGCAGCCTCGGGGGGGACTACTTTGATGAGCAGTTCTTC; cdr3_aa: CASSLGGDYFDEQFF
j_call: TRBJ2-7; v_call: TRBV3-1/TRBV3-2; d_call: NA; clone_size: NA; cdr3_nt: TGTGCCAGCAGCCGACAGATATACTCCTACGAGCAGTACTTC; cdr3_aa: CASSRQIYSYEQYF
j_call: TRBJ1-1; v_call: TRBV6-6; d_call: NA; clone_size: NA; cdr3_nt: TGTGCCAGCAGTTACGCAGCCATGAACACTGAAGCTTTCTTT; cdr3_aa: CASSYAAMNTEAFF
j_call: TRBJ1-1; v_call: TRBV7-2; d_call: NA; clone_size: NA; cdr3_nt: TGTGCCAGCAGCCGCTCTAAAGCTTTCTTT; cdr3_aa: CASSRSKAFF
j_call: TRBJ1-2; v_call: TRBV6-5; d_call: NA; clone_size: NA; cdr3_nt: TGTGCCAGCAGTCATACTGGCAGTAATTCATATGGCTACACCTTC; cdr3_aa: CASSHTGSNSYGYTF
j_call: TRBJ1-1; v_call: TRBV11-2; d_call: NA; clone_size: NA; cdr3_nt: TGTGCCAGCAGCTTAGATGCGATGGGGGCAAACACTGAAGCTTTCTTT; cdr3_aa: CASSLDAMGANTEAFF
j_call: TRBJ1-5; v_call: TRBV6-1; d_call: NA; clone_size: NA; cdr3_nt: TGTGCCAGCAGTGAGGCTTACAGGGTGGGCAATCAGCCCCAGCATTTT; cdr3_aa: CASSEAYRVGNQPQHF
j_call: TRBJ2-7; v_call: TRBV6-5; d_call: NA; clone_size: NA; cdr3_nt: TGTGCCAGCATGATGACGACAGGAGGTTCCTACGAGCAGTACTTC; cdr3_aa: CASMMTTGGSYEQYF
j_call: TRBJ2-7; v_call: TRBV4-1; d_call: TRBD2; clone_size: NA; cdr3_nt: TGCGCCAGCAGCCAAGATCCAGCTAGCGGGAGGCCGACCTACGAGCAGTACTTC; cdr3_aa: CASSQDPASGRPTYEQYF
j_call: TRBJ2-5; v_call: TRBV6-2/TRBV6-3; d_call: TRBD1; clone_size: NA; cdr3_nt: TGTGCCAGCAGTTCAGGGGGCCTAGAGACCCAGTACTTC; cdr3_aa: CASSSGGLETQYF
j_call: TRBJ2-3; v_call: TRBV6-6; d_call: NA; clone_size: NA; cdr3_nt: TGTGCCAGCAGTGTTTCAGGGAGAGATACGCAGTATTTT; cdr3_aa: CASSVSGRDTQYF
j_call: TRBJ2-3; v_call: TRBV4-1; d_call: TRBD1; clone_size: NA; cdr3_nt: TGCGCCAGCAGCCGGAAGGACAGGGCCACAGATACGCAGTATTTT; cdr3_aa: CASSRKDRATDTQYF
j_call: TRBJ1-2; v_call: TRBV7-9; d_call: NA; clone_size: NA; cdr3_nt: TGTGCCAGCAGCTTCCAGGATCTAATGTATGGCTACACCTTC; cdr3_aa: CASSFQDLMYGYTF